This T cell receptor beta chain was identified during a study of blood T cell repertoires in COVID-19. Germline CDR1 is KGHDR and CDR2 is SFDVKD. Trimming shortened V by 6 bases and J by 3 bases, and 10 bases separated the two germline ends. The CDR3 sequence is 14 residues long. TCRdb's copy holds only in-frame clones and misses some; the assay was immunoSEQ multiplex PCR. This sample has 170,000 or so clones, with 80% to 90% found just once. The TCR sequence derives from a man aged 50 to 59 with active or convalescent COVID-19. The specimen sequenced was peripheral blood. This chain uses TRBV24-1 with TRBJ2-2; D possibly corresponds to TRBD2 (5 bases). The CDR3, as DNA: TGTGCCACCAGTCGGGGTCCCGACACCGGGGAGCTGTTTTTT. It codes for CATSRGPDTGELFF.